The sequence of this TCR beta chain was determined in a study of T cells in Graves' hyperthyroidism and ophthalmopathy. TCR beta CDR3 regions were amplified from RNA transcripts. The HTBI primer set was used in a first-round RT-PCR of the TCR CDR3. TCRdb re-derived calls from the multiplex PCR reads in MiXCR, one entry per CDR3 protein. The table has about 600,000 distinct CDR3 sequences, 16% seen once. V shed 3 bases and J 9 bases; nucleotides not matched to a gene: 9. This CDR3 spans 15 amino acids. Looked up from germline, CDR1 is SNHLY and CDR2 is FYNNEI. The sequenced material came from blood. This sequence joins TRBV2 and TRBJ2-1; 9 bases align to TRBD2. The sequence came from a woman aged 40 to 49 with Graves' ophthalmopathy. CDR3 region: CASSDLGLAVGEQFF. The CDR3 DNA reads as TGTGCCAGCAGTGATTTGGGACTAGCCGTCGGTGAGCAGTTCTTC.